The 18 T cell receptor beta chains in this list originate from one sample, sequenced in a study of shared clonotypes between healthy human individuals. Libraries were prepared by immunoSEQ multiplex PCR; TCRdb keeps only in-frame clonotypes and omits some of them. The sample lists 630,000 or so clones, more than 95% occurring once. Naive-designated CD8 cells lacked CD45RO, were positively enriched for CCR7, and omitted terminally differentiated effector memory CD45RA+ cells. Sequenced: naive CD8+ T cells sorted from blood. Source of these receptors: a man aged 25-45 years in good health.

The rearrangement joins TRBV7-9 to TRBJ2-5; 7 bases fit TRBD1. The CDR3 has 16 amino acids. Germline V gives CDR1 SEHNR, CDR2 FQNEAQ (reference sequence). V dropped 1 base and J dropped 7; count of bases not matched to a gene: 12. CDR3 DNA: TGTGCCAGCAGCTTAGTCGGACAGGACCCCCTGTGGACCCAGTACTTC. Encoded protein: CASSLVGQDPLWTQYF.

The chain combines TRBV25-1 with TRBJ2-7, with 9 bases lining up with TRBD1. The CDR3 spans 16 residues. Trimming took 3 bases from V and 1 from J; bases not matched to a gene: 7. Germline V lookup: CDR1 MGHDK, CDR2 SYGVNS. CDR3 sequence (DNA): TGTGCCAGCAGTGATCAGGGACAGGGTACATCCTACGAGCAGTACTTC. This sequence encodes CASSDQGQGTSYEQYF.

In this sample, this clone turned up once. V usage is TRBV19 and J usage is TRBJ1-5, with D possibly matching TRBD1 (5 bases). The CDR3 has 18 residues. The ends were cut back, 3 bases at V and 0 bases at J, with 18 bases in the middle. In germline, CDR1 is LNHDA, CDR2 SQIVND (reference sequence). CDR3 protein: CASSIRMGRLDSNQPQHF. The CDR3 DNA reads as TGTGCCAGTAGTATTAGAATGGGACGGCTAGATAGCAATCAGCCCCAGCATTTT.

V usage is TRBV9 and J usage is TRBJ1-2, with D perhaps matching TRBD1 (5 bases). The CDR3 is 17 residues long. V was trimmed by 2 bases and J by 6 bases, leaving 23 bases between them. Germline CDR1 and CDR2: SGDLS and YYNGEE. CDR3 sequence: CASSVNAGTQSPDGYTF. The CDR3 region has the DNA TGTGCCAGCAGCGTCAACGCAGGGACCCAAAGCCCGGATGGCTACACCTTC.

The chain couples TRBV27 to TRBJ2-2; 10 bases are shared with TRBD1. The CDR3 sequence is 15 residues long. The V gene end was trimmed by 4 bases and the J gene end by 8 bases; junction bases not matched to a gene: 7. CDR1 and CDR2 (germline): MNHEY, SMNVEV (reference sequence). In DNA, the CDR3 is TGTGCCAGCAGTTCCGGGACAGGGGCCTGGGGGGAGCTGTTTTTT. Translated, it gives CASSSGTGAWGELFF.

This sequence joins TRBV20-1 and TRBJ2-1, with D unresolved. Trimming removed 3 bases at V and 5 bases at J, with 2 bases between. CDR1 DFQATT and CDR2 SNEGSKA come from the germline V gene (reference sequence). The CDR3 is 10 residues long. CDR3 in DNA: TGCAGTGCTAGCGACAATGAGCAGTTCTTC. Translated: CSASDNEQFF.

The chain recombines TRBV11-2 with TRBJ1-1; 7 bases are a match to TRBD1. The CDR3 runs 16 residues. Trimming took 0 bases from V and 5 from J; bases not matched to a gene: 9. Per the germline V gene, CDR1 is SGHAT and CDR2 is FQNNGV. This chain's CDR3 is CASSLDLGQQGTEAFF. CDR3 coding DNA: TGTGCCAGCAGCTTAGATCTTGGTCAACAGGGGACTGAAGCTTTCTTT.

CDR3: CASSLKRASGTSSYNEQFF. The CDR3 nucleotides are TGTGCCAGCAGTTTAAAAAGGGCTAGCGGGACGAGCTCCTACAATGAGCAGTTCTTC. V usage is TRBV27 and J usage is TRBJ2-1, with 9 positions matching TRBD2. Looked up from germline, CDR1 is MNHEY and CDR2 is SMNVEV (reference sequence). CDR3 size: 19 residues. Trimming removed 2 bases from V and 0 bases from J; junction bases left unmatched: 11.

The chain couples TRBV4-2 to TRBJ2-1; TRBD2 might be the D (6 bases). CDR1 LGHNA and CDR2 YNFKEQ come from the germline V gene. V was trimmed by 2 bases and J by 2 bases, leaving 19 bases between them. The CDR3 contains 18 residues. The CDR3 DNA follows: TGTGCCAGCAGCCAATCTAGCGACCTAAATCGGCCCTACAATGAGCAGTTCTTC. Its translation: CASSQSSDLNRPYNEQFF.

This rearrangement joins TRBV9 to TRBJ2-2; D is possibly TRBD2 (5 bases). Germline V lookup: CDR1 SGDLS, CDR2 YYNGEE. This CDR3 contains 14 residues. Trimming cost V 2 bases and J 4 bases, with 9 bases left between them. CDR3 protein: CASSVEAVTGELFF. DNA of the CDR3: TGTGCCAGCAGCGTCGAAGCGGTCACCGGGGAGCTGTTTTTT.

V and J are TRBV7-9 and TRBJ2-4; 7 bases line up with TRBD1. This CDR3 contains 15 residues. Germline values: CDR1 SEHNR, CDR2 FQNEAQ (reference sequence). Trimming took 3 bases from V and 3 from J; bases not matched to a gene: 5. The CDR3 reads CASSLTGTDKNIQYF. For the CDR3, the DNA is TGTGCCAGCAGCTTGACAGGGACGGACAAAAACATTCAGTACTTC.

The V call is TRBV6-5, the J call TRBJ1-5, with a tentative D call TRBD1 (5 bases). Germline V gene lookup returns CDR1 MNHEY and CDR2 SVGAGI. The CDR3 length is 15 residues. With 3 bases removed from V and 0 bases from J, the gap between germline ends came to 9 bases. CDR3 in amino acids: CASSYKGDSNQPQHF. Here the CDR3 DNA reads TGTGCCAGCAGTTATAAAGGGGATAGCAATCAGCCCCAGCATTTT.

The chain couples TRBV5-1 to TRBJ2-2; D perhaps matches TRBD1 (8 bases). This CDR3 is 17 amino acids long. Per the germline V gene, CDR1 is SGHRS and CDR2 is YFSETQ. Trimming stripped 3 bases from V and 6 bases from J, with 21 bases between. CDR3 loop: CASSWRGSTGDAGELFF. CDR3 DNA: TGCGCCAGCAGCTGGCGGGGGTCGACAGGGGACGCCGGGGAGCTGTTTTTT.

The genes are TRBV19 and TRBJ1-5; D unresolved. Germline V CDR1 and CDR2: LNHDA, SQIVND (reference sequence). V was cut by 4 bases and J by 4 bases, with 11 bases left in between. The CDR3 has 14 amino acids. CDR3 loop: CASSTRDRNQPQHF. The CDR3 DNA is TGTGCCAGTAGTACGCGGGATCGTAATCAGCCCCAGCATTTT.

The chain uses TRBV2 and TRBJ2-7, with D maybe TRBD2 (6 bases). The germline V gene has CDR1 SNHLY and CDR2 FYNNEI. V was cut by 7 bases and J by 6 bases, with 10 bases left in between. The CDR3 extends over 11 amino acids. In nucleotides, the CDR3 is TGTGCCAGCAACCTGGGGGGCGAGCAGTACTTC. This translates into CASNLGGEQYF.

This sequence joins TRBV27 and TRBJ2-3; 11 bases line up with TRBD2. Losses at the gene ends were 4 bases for V and 7 bases for J; bases not matched to a gene: 34. CDR1 is MNHEY and CDR2 is SMNVEV in the germline V gene (reference sequence). CDR3 length equals 24 residues. The CDR3 region is CASSSQIISPSGRHLPHTRNTQYF. The CDR3 DNA follows: TGTGCCAGCAGTTCCCAAATAATCTCCCCTAGCGGGAGGCATCTCCCACACACCCGGAATACGCAGTATTTT.

The chain joins TRBV4-3 to TRBJ2-1; 8 bases agree with TRBD2. The germline V gene has CDR1 LGHNA and CDR2 YSLEER. V dropped 1 base and J dropped 6; count of bases not matched to a gene: 11. CDR3 length: 17 residues. The DNA for the CDR3 is TGCGCCAGCAGCCAAGGCCCCCTACTAGCGGCCATCAATGAGCAGTTCTTC. This sequence encodes CASSQGPLLAAINEQFF.

The chain links TRBV18 to TRBJ2-1; 8 positions match TRBD2. V was pared by 3 bases and J by 1 base, with 8 bases of the junction left unmatched. The germline gives CDR1 KGHSH, CDR2 LQKENI. The CDR3 consists of 17 residues. CDR3 residues: CASSPPGGAPSYNEQFF. The DNA of the CDR3 is TGTGCCAGCTCACCCCCGGGAGGGGCCCCGTCCTACAATGAGCAGTTCTTC.